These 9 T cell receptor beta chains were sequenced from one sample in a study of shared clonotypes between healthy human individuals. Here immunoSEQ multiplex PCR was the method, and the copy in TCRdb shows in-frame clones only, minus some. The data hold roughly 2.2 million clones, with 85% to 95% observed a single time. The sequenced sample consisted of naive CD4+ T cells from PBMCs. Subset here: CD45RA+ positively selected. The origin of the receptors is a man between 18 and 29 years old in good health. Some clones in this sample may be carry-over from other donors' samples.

The CDR3 loop reads CTSSQSGQETQYF. CDR3 bases: TGCACCAGCAGCCAGAGCGGGCAAGAGACCCAGTACTTC. The chain is built from TRBV1 and TRBJ2-5; TRBD2 reflects the table's D call only, with no check against the DNA. TRBV1 is a listed pseudogene. This CDR3 spans 13 amino acids.

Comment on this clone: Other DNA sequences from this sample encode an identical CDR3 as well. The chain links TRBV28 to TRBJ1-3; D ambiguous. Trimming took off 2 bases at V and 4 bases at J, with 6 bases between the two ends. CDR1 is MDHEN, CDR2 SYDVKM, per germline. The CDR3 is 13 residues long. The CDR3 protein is CASSLSSGNTIYF. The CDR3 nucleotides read TGTGCCAGCAGTTTAAGTTCCGGAAACACCATATATTTT.

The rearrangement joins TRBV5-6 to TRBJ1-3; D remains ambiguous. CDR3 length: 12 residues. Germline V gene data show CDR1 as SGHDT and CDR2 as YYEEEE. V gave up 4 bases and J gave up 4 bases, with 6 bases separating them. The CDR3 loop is CASSPAGNTIYF. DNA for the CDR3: TGTGCCAGCAGCCCCGCGGGAAACACCATATATTTT.

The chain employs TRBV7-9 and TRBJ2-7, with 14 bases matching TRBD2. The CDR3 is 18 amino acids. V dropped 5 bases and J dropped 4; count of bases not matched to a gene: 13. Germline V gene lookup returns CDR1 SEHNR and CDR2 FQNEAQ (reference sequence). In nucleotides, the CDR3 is TGTGCCAGCAGCCCCGGGACTAGCGGGAGTCACCGGGCTTACGAGCAGTACTTC. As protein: CASSPGTSGSHRAYEQYF.

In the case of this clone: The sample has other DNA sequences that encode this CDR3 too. The CDR3 region is CASSSSGTGIYEQYF. The DNA of the CDR3 is TGTGCCAGCAGTTCCTCGGGGACAGGGATCTACGAGCAGTACTTC. The V call is TRBV28, the J call TRBJ2-7, with TRBD1 matching over 9 bases. The CDR3 is made up of 15 amino acids. Trimming removed 4 bases from V and 3 bases from J; junction bases left unmatched: 7. Germline V gives CDR1 MDHEN, CDR2 SYDVKM.

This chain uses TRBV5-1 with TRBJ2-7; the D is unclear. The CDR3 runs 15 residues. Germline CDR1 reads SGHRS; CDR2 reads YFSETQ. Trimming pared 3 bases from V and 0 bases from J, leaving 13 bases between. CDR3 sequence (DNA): TGCGCCAGCAGCTCGACTTACTTTAGCTCCTACGAGCAGTACTTC. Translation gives CASSSTYFSSYEQYF.

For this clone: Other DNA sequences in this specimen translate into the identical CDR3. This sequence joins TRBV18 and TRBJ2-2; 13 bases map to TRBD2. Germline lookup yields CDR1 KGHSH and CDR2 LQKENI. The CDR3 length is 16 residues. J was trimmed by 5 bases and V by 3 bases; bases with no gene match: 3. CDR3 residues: CASSPGLAGVTGELFF. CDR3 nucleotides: TGTGCCAGCTCACCCGGACTAGCGGGGGTGACCGGGGAGCTGTTTTTT.

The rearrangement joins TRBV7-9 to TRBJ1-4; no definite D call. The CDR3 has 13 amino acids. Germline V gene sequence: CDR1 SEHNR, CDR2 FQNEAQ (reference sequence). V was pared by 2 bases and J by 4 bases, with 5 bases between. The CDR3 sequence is CASSLQYNEKLFF. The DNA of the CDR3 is TGTGCCAGCAGCTTACAGTATAATGAAAAACTGTTTTTT.

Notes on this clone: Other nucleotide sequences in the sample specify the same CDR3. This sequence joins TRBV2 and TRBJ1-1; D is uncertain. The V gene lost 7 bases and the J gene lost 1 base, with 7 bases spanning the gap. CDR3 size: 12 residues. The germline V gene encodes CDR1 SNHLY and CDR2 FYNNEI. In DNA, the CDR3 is TGTGCCAGCACTAGGGAGAACACTGAAGCTTTCTTT. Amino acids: CASTRENTEAFF.